This T cell receptor (beta chain) was recovered during a study of breast tumors, draining lymph nodes, adjacent tissues. In this sample, this clonotype turned up a few times. Its target is not known. Notes on the study in general: Findings are consistent with lymph node origin and intratumoral expansion of most tumor T cells. Data only fit, rather than demonstrated, lymph node origin of most tumor T cells. Compared with lymph nodes, tumors were less diverse; compared with nontumor tissue, more.

The length of the CDR3 is 13 residues. CDR1 and CDR2 (germline): MNHNY, SVGAGI (reference sequence). V dropped 11 bases and J dropped 0; count of bases not matched to a gene: 3. TCRdb analysed the multiplex PCR reads with MiXCR anew, one entry per CDR3 protein. The sample includes fewer than 90,000 distinct CDR3 sequences, approximately 30% of them seen just once. Axillary draining lymph nodes of breast cancer patients supplied the node samples. The sequencing input was axillary lymph node tissue. The receptor comes from a female donor with breast cancer. Some clones in this sample may be carry-over from other donors' samples. J is TRBJ2-2 and V is TRBV6-6, with 7 bases lining up with TRBD1. CDR3 sequence: CAAGQANTGELFF. The CDR3 DNA follows: TGTGCCGCAGGACAGGCGAACACCGGGGAGCTGTTTTTT.